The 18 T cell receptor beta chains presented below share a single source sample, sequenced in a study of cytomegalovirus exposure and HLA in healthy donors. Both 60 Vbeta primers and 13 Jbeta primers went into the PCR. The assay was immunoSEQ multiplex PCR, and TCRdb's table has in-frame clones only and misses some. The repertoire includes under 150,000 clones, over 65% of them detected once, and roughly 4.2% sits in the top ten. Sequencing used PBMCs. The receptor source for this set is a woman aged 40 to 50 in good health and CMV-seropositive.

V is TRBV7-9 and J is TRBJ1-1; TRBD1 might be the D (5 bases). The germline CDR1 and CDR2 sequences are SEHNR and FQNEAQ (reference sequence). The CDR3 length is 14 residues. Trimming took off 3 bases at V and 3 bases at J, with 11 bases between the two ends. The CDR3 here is CASSLVGVYTEAFF. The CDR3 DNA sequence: TGTGCCAGCAGCTTGGTAGGGGTGTACACTGAAGCTTTCTTT.

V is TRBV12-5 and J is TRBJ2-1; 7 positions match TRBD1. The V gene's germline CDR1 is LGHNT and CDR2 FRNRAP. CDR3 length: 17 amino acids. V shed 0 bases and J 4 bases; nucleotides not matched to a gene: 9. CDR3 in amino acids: CASGLVPPGGSYNEQFF. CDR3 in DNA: TGTGCTAGTGGTTTGGTACCCCCAGGGGGTTCTTACAATGAGCAGTTCTTC. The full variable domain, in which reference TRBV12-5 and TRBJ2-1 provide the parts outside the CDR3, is DARVTQTPRHKVTEMGQEVTMRCQPILGHNTVFWYRQTMMQGLELLAYFRNRAPLDDSGMPKDRFSAEMPDATLATLKIQPSEPRDSAVYFCASGLVPPGGSYNEQFFGPGTRLTVL.

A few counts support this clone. CDR3 residues: CASSLGQPPGDIQYF. In nucleotides, the CDR3 is TGTGCCAGCAGCTTAGGACAGCCCCCAGGGGACATTCAGTACTTC. This sequence joins TRBV7-9 and TRBJ2-4; TRBD1 is a possible D gene (6 bases). This CDR3 comprises 15 residues. Trimming shortened V by 1 base and J by 8 bases, and 15 bases separated the two germline ends. The germline CDR1 and CDR2 sequences are SEHNR and FQNEAQ (reference sequence).

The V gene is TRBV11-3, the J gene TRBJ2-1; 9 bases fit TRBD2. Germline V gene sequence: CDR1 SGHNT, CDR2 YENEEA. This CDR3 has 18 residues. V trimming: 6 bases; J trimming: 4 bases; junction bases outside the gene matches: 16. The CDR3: CASSPTPPGLAPYNEQFF. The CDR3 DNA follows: TGTGCCAGCAGTCCCACCCCGCCCGGACTAGCGCCTTACAATGAGCAGTTCTTC.

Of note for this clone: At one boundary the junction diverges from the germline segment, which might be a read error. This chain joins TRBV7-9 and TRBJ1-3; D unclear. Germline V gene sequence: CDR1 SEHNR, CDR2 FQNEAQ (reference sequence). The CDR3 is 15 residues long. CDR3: CSSSLPGSSGNTIYF. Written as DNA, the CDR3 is TGTTCCAGCAGCCTCCCCGGGAGCTCTGGAAACACCATATATTTT.

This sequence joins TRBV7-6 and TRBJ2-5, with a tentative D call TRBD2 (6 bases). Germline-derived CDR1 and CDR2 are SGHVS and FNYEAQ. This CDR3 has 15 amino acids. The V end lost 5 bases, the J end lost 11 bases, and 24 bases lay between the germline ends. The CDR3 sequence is CASSPRGWRGGEQYF. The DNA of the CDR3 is TGTGCCAGCAGCCCCCGGGGCTGGCGGGGAGGAGAGCAGTACTTC.

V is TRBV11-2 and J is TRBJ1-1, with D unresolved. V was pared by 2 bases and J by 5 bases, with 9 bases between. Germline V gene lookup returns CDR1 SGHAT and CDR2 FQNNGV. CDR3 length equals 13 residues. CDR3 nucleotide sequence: TGTGCCAGCAGCTTAAGGTCCGGGACTGAAGCTTTCTTT. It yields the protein CASSLRSGTEAFF.

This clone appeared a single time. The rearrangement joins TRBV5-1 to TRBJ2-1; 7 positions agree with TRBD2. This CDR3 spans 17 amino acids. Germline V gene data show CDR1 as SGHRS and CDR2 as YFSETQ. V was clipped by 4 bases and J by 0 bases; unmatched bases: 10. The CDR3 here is CASSLGGGSYSYNEQFF. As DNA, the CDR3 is TGCGCCAGCAGCCTCGGAGGCGGGAGCTACTCCTACAATGAGCAGTTCTTC.

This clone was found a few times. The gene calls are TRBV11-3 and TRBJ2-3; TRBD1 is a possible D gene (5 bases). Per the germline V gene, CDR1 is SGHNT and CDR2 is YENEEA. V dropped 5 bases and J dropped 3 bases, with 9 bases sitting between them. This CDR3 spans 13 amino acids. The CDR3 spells CASSPQATDTQYF. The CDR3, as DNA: TGTGCCAGCAGCCCACAGGCAACAGATACGCAGTATTTT.

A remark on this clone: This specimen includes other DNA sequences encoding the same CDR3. Here the CDR3 DNA reads TGTGCCAGCTCACCACCGGGGCAACAGGGGACATCCTATGGCTACACCTTC. Translation gives CASSPPGQQGTSYGYTF. J is TRBJ1-2 and V is TRBV18; 7 nucleotides agree with TRBD1. CDR1 and CDR2 (germline): KGHSH, LQKENI. The junction had 11 bases not matched to a gene; V was cut back by 0 bases and J by 4 bases. The CDR3 has 17 residues.

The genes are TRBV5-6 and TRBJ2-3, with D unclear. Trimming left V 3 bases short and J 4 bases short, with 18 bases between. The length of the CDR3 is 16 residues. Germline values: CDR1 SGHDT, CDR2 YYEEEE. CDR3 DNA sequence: TGTGCCAGCAGCTCATCGTCCATCGCGCCGCCAGATACGCAGTATTTT. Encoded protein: CASSSSSIAPPDTQYF.

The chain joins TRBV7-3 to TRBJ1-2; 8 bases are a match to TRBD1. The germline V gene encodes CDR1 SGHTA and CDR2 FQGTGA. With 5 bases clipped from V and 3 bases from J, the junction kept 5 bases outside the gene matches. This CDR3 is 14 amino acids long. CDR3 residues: CASSPGTGDYGYTF. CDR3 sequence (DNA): TGTGCCAGCAGCCCCGGGACAGGAGACTATGGCTACACCTTC. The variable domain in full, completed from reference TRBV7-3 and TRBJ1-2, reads GAGVSQTPSNKVTEKGKYVELRCDPISGHTALYWYRQSLGQGPEFLIYFQGTGAADDSGLPNDRFFAVRPEGSVSTLKIQRTERGDSAVYLCASSPGTGDYGYTFGSGTRLTVV.

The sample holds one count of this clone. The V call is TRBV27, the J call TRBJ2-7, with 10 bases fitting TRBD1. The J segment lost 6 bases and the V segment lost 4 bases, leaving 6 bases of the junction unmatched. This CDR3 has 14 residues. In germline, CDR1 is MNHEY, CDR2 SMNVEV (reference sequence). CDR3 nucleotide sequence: TGTGCCAGCAGTTCCTCCGGGACAGGGGTCGAGCAGTACTTC. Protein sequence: CASSSSGTGVEQYF.

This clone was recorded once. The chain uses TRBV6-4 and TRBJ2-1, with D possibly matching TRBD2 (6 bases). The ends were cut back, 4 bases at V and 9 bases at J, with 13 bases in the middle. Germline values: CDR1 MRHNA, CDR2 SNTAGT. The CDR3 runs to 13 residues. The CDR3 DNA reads TGTGCCAGCAGTGTTGAGGAGGGAGGTGAGCAGTTCTTC. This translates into CASSVEEGGEQFF.

CDR3 sequence (DNA): TGTGCCATCAGTGAGTCGCCAGACACTGAAGCTTTCTTT. It codes for CAISESPDTEAFF. The chain uses TRBV10-3 and TRBJ1-1; D remains ambiguous. This CDR3 is built from 13 residues. The germline gives CDR1 ENHRY, CDR2 SYGVKD. Trimming pared 0 bases from V and 3 bases from J, leaving 5 bases between.

The CDR3 loop is CASSPSDSYEQYF. CDR3 bases: TGTGCCAGCAGCCCCAGCGATTCCTACGAGCAGTACTTC. The V gene is TRBV11-2, the J gene TRBJ2-7, with D unclear. The V and J ends lost 5 bases and 1 base respectively, with 9 bases between them. The CDR3 loop spans 13 amino acids. Germline loops: CDR1 SGHAT, CDR2 FQNNGV.

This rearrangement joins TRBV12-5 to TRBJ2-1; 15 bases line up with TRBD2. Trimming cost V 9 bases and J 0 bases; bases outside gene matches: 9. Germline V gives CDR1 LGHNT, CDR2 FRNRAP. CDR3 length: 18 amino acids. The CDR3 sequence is CASTPGLAGGYSYNEQFF. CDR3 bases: TGTGCTAGCACTCCGGGACTAGCGGGGGGCTACTCCTACAATGAGCAGTTCTTC.

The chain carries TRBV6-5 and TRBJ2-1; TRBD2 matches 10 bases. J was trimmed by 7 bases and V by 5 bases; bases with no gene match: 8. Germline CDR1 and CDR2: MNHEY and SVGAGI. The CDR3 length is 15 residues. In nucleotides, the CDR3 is TGTGCCAGCAGTCGGGCTAGCGGGGGACGGAATGAGCAGTTCTTC. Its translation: CASSRASGGRNEQFF.